This T cell receptor beta chain was identified in a study of cytomegalovirus exposure and HLA in healthy donors. Study-wide context: The study placed 80% to 85% of its approximately 360 genotyped donors in the Caucasian-associated ancestry cluster. Whole-study findings and limits: The study put 150 or so TCR beta chains on its list as cytomegalovirus-associated.

The primer mix had 60 Vbeta and 13 Jbeta primers. Sequenced by immunoSEQ multiplex PCR; TCRdb stores in-frame clones only, minus some. Seen here are about 160,000 clones, around 83% observed once, and the top ten hold approximately 2%. Notes on this clone: Its target is unknown.

This CDR3 is 15 amino acids long. The V segment lost 0 bases and the J segment 9 bases; nucleotides outside the gene matches: 4. Germline CDR1 MGHRA, CDR2 YSYEKL. The chain combines TRBV4-1 with TRBJ2-1; 11 bases map to TRBD2. The clonotype comes from a man between 18 and 35 years old in good health and CMV-seropositive. Sequencing was performed on PBMCs. CDR3 sequence reads: CASSQDSTSGGEQFF. The CDR3 DNA is TGCGCCAGCAGCCAAGATAGTACTAGCGGGGGTGAGCAGTTCTTC.